Listed here is a single T cell receptor beta chain. Its antigen is as yet unknown. The sample comes from a study of T cell responses to AZD1222 COVID-19 vaccine. Overall study findings and caveats: Most donors were white British and more were female, and clonal diversity was possibly underestimated.

Method: immunoSEQ multiplex PCR; TCRdb's copy keeps in-frame clones and lacks some. The repertoire holds almost 55,000 clones, about 86% seen once, with around 9.6% in the top ten. The CDR3 consists of 16 residues. With 5 bases clipped from V and 4 bases from J, the junction kept 7 bases outside the gene matches. Germline V gene lookup returns CDR1 SGHAT and CDR2 FQNNGV. This specimen was peripheral blood, taken on day 0 of AZD1222 vaccination. This TCR was sampled from an adult in good health. The chain links TRBV11-2 to TRBJ2-1; 11 bases match TRBD2. As DNA, the CDR3 is TGTGCCAGCAGCCCTTTAGCGGGAGGGAGGTACAATGAGCAGTTCTTC. Protein: CASSPLAGGRYNEQFF.